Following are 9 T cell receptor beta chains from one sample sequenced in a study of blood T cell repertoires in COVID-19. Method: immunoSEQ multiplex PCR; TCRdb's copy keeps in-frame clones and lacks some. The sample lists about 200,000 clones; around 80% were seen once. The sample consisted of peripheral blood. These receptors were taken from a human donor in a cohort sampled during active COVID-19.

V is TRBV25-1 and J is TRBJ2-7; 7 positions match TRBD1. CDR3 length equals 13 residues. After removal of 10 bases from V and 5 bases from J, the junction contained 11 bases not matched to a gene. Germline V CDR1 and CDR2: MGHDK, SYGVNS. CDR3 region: CATNPGDRDEQYF. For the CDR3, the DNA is TGTGCCACCAATCCCGGAGACAGGGACGAGCAGTACTTC.

DNA for the CDR3: TGTGCCAGCAGCGTTTCGGGAGCCAATGAGCAGTTCTTC. Its protein product is CASSVSGANEQFF. The chain uses TRBV7-2 and TRBJ2-1, with D possibly TRBD2 on 6 matching bases. Looked up from germline, CDR1 is SGHTA and CDR2 is FQGNSA. The V end lost 5 bases, the J end lost 6 bases, and 11 bases lay between the germline ends. The length of the CDR3 is 13 residues.

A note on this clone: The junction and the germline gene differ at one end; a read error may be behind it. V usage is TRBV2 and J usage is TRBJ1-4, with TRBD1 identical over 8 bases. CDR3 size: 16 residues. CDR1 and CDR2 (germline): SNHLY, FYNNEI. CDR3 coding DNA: TGTGCCAGCAGGGAAGGACAGGGCTTCTCGAATGAAAAACTGTTTTTT. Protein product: CASREGQGFSNEKLFF.

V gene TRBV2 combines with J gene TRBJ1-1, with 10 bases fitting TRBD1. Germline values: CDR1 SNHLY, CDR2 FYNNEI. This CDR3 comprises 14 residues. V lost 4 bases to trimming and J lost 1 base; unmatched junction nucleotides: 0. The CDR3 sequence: CASSGQGANTEAFF. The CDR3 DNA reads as TGTGCCAGCAGTGGACAGGGGGCGAACACTGAAGCTTTCTTT.

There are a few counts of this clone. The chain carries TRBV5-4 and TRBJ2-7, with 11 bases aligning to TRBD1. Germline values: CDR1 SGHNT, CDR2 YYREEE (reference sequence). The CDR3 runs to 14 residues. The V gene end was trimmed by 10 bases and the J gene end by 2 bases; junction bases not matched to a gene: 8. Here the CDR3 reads CASRGTGGTYEQYF. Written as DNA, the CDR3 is TGTGCCTCCAGAGGGACAGGGGGAACCTACGAGCAGTACTTC.

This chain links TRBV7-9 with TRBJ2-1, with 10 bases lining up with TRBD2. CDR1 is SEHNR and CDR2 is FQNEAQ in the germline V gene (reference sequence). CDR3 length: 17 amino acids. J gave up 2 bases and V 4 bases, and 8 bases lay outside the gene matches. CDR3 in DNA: TGTGCCAGCAGCTCATCAATTAGCGGGAGGACCTACAATGAGCAGTTCTTC. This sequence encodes CASSSSISGRTYNEQFF.

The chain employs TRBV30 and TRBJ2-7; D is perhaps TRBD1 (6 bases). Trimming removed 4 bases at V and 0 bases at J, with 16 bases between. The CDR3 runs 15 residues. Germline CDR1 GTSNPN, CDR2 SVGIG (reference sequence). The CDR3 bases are TGTGCCTGGAACCCGAGGACAGTCCGCTCCTACGAGCAGTACTTC. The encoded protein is CAWNPRTVRSYEQYF.

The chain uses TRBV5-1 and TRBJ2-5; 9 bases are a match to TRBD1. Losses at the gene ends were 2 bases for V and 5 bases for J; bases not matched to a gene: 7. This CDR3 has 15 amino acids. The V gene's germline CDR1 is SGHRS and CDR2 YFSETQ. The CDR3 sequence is CASSLGQGRWETQYF. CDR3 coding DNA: TGCGCCAGCAGCTTAGGACAGGGGCGGTGGGAGACCCAGTACTTC. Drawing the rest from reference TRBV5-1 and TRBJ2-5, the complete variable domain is KAGVTQTPRYLIKTRGQQVTLSCSPISGHRSVSWYQQTPGQGLQFLFEYFSETQRNKGNFPGRFSGRQFSNSRSEMNVSTLELGDSALYLCASSLGQGRWETQYFGPGTRLLVL.

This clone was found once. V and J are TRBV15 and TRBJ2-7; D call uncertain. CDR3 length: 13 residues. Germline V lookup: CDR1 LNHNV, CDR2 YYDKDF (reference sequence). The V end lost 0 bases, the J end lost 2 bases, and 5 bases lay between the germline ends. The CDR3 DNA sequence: TGTGCCACCAGCAGAGACAGGACCTACGAGCAGTACTTC. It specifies CATSRDRTYEQYF.